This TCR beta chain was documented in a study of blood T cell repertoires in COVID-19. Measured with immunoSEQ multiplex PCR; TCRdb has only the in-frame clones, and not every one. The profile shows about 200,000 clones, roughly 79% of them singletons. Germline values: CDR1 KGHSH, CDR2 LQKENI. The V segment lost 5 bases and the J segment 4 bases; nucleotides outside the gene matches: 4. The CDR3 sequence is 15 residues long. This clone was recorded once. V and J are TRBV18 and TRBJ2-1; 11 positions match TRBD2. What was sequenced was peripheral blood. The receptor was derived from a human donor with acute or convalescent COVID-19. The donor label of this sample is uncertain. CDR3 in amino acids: CASSNLAGGYNEQFF. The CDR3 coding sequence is TGTGCCAGCTCAAACTTAGCGGGAGGGTACAATGAGCAGTTCTTC.